A single TCR beta chain is shown here with its context. It may be a read error: a sequence one base away is much more abundant. The CDR3 sequence is 16 residues long. CDR1 SSHAT and CDR2 FNYEAQ come from the germline V gene (reference sequence). Tregs were sorted as CD4+CD25+CD127-/low cells. Full-length variable regions came from constant-region reverse primers plus semi-nested Nested Universal Primer A PCR. Using its own MiXCR run on the 5' RACE reads, TCRdb lists one record per CDR3 protein. The repertoire holds 50,000 to 60,000 distinct CDR3 sequences, with 20% to 25% as singletons. Input material: tumor-infiltrating Tregs sorted from the breast tumor. The TCR sequence derives from a female donor with breast cancer. The chain couples TRBV7-7 to TRBJ1-1, with D perhaps TRBD1 (6 bases). The CDR3 loop is CACSPIPRGLFTEAFF. CDR3 coding DNA: TGTGCCTGCAGCCCGATCCCCAGGGGCCTCTTCACTGAAGCTTTCTTT.